This TCR beta chain was observed in a study of T-cell reconstitution after alpha-beta-depleted transplantation in children. A library of TCRbeta sequences, prepared with unique molecular identifiers, was generated. Via MiXCR, TCRdb re-called the PCR reads, giving one row per CDR3 protein. In the table there are approximately 640,000 distinct CDR3 sequences, around a sixth of which are singletons. This clonotype was counted ten times or more. Germline V gene data show CDR1 as DFQATT and CDR2 as SNEGSKA (reference sequence). The CDR3 has 14 amino acids. The V end was cut by 3 bases, the J end by 6 bases, with 15 bases between.

Sequencing used PBMCs from the stem cell graft donor, obtained from the stem cell graft. V is TRBV20-1 and J is TRBJ1-5, with a weak D call TRBD1 (5 bases). This clonotype was sampled from a human donor who donated a stem cell graft to a child with acute myeloid leukemia. CDR3 residues: CSARSLRGGQPQHF. In nucleotides, the CDR3 is TGCAGTGCTAGGAGCCTTAGGGGTGGTCAGCCCCAGCATTTT.